This TCR beta chain was sequenced during a study of identical twins. Study outcomes and limitations: With abundant cord blood beta clonotypes, insertions were fewer; memory repertoires showed no such pattern. Instead of following the same donors, the conclusions were based on cross-sectional statistical analysis.

One entry per CDR3 protein, called by TCRdb with MiXCR from the 5' RACE reads. The sample lists hundreds of thousands of distinct CDR3 sequences, 20% to 25% seen once, with over 4% in the top ten. As concerns this clonotype: Its antigen is unknown.

V was clipped by 4 bases and J by 4 bases, with 13 bases between them. The germline gives CDR1 SGHTA, CDR2 FQGNSA. The CDR3 sequence is 14 residues long. The same data also went into a second study, on T cells expressing NK-cell markers. According to that study: The share of CD8+ T cells held by dominant NKG2C+ clonotypes was roughly 1.0-8% in about six donors. In a handful of donors, dominant clonotypes made up roughly 28.3-65% of CD3+CD56-NKG2C+ cells.

The genes are TRBV7-2 and TRBJ2-5; D uncertain. This TCR was recovered from a young woman in good health. Material: PBMCs. The DNA for the CDR3 is TGTGCCAGCAGCTCCCGGATGGGGTTAGAGACCCAGTACTTC. Protein: CASSSRMGLETQYF.